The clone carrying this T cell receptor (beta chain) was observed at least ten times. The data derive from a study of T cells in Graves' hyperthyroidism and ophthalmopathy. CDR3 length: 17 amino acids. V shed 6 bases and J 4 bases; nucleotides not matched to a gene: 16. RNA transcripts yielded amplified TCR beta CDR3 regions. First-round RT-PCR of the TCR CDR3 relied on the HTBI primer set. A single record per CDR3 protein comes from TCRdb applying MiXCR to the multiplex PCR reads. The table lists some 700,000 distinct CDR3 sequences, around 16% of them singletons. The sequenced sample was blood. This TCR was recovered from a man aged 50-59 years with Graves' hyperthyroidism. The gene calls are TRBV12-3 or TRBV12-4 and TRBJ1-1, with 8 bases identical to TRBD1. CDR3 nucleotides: TGTGCCAGCAGCTCGACAGGGGCCCGGGGTTTTCGCACTGAAGCTTTCTTT. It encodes CASSSTGARGFRTEAFF.